This section outlines one T cell receptor beta chain sequence together with its context. The junction had 11 bases not matched to a gene; V was cut back by 6 bases and J by 9 bases. The germline CDR1 and CDR2 sequences are MDHEN and SYDVKM. The CDR3 spans 15 residues. PCR primers comprised 60 Vbeta and 13 Jbeta primers. The protocol was immunoSEQ multiplex PCR, while the TCRdb copy is restricted to in-frame clones and leaves out a portion. Of 130,000 to 150,000 clones detected, around 79% appear once; the ten largest clones hold less than 3.5%. The data were obtained in a study of cytomegalovirus exposure and HLA in healthy donors.

This chain connects TRBV28 to TRBJ2-7, with 13 bases aligning to TRBD2. Material: PBMCs. This clonotype was obtained from a middle-aged man in good health and CMV-seropositive. CDR3 in DNA: TGTGCCAGCAGAGGGACTAGCGGGACACCGGGTGGGCAGTACTTC. This gives the protein CASRGTSGTPGGQYF.